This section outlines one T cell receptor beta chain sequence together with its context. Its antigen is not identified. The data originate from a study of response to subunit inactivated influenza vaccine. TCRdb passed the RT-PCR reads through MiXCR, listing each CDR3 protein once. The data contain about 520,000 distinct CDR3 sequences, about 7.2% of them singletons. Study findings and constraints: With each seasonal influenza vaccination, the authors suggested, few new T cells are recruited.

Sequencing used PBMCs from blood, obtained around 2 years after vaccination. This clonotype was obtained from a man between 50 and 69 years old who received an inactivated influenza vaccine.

CDR3 region: CATSRTGTQEAFF. Written as DNA, the CDR3 is TGTGCCACCAGCCGGACCGGGACTCAAGAAGCTTTCTTT. This chain links TRBV15 with TRBJ1-1; possibly TRBD1 for D (5 bases). Germline V gene lookup returns CDR1 LNHNV and CDR2 YYDKDF (reference sequence). This CDR3 is built from 13 residues. V gave up 5 bases and J gave up 8 bases, with 15 bases separating them.